A single sample is the source of the 17 T cell receptor beta chains below, sequenced in a study of vaccination and CD4 T cells after COVID-19. No antigen has been assigned to these receptors. CD4+ T cells that had been cultured provided DNA sequenced with the Oncomine TCR Beta short-read assay. In TCRdb, the PCR reads were re-called with MiXCR into one record per CDR3 protein. Of approximately 12,000 distinct CDR3 sequences listed, approximately 60% are singletons. Treatment denoted: approximately nine-day PBMC culture with coronavirus spike peptide pools or control peptides (ViraFEST assay). The sample comprised CD4+ T cells from blood, cultured in vitro. All receptors derive from a human donor who had recovered from COVID-19.

As to this clonotype: This may be a read error, as it is one base from a much larger clone. This chain joins TRBV18 and TRBJ1-5, with D possibly being TRBD1 (5 bases). The CDR3 runs to 15 residues. Germline loops: CDR1 KGHSH, CDR2 LQKENI. CDR3 coding DNA: TGTGCCAGCTTACCACCAGGACAATCCGGTCAGCCCCAGCATTTT. Its translation: CASLPPGQSGQPQHF. The full variable domain, completed using reference TRBV18 and TRBJ1-5, is NAGVMQNPRHLVRRRGQEARLRCSPMKGHSHVYWYRQLPEEGLKFMVYLQKENIIDESGMPKERFSAEFPKEGPSILRIQQVVRGDSAAYFCASLPPGQSGQPQHFGDGTRLSIL.

This rearrangement joins TRBV2 to TRBJ2-4, with D possibly being TRBD1 or TRBD2 (5 bases each). CDR1 is SNHLY, CDR2 FYNNEI, per germline. With 7 bases removed from V and 1 base from J, the gap between germline ends came to 17 bases. The length of the CDR3 is 16 residues. CDR3 residues: CASTEAWGYAKNIQYF. The CDR3 DNA is TGTGCCAGCACCGAAGCCTGGGGGTATGCCAAAAACATTCAGTACTTC.

There are a few counts of this clonotype. The J gene is TRBJ1-3, the V gene TRBV24-1, with D hard to call. Trimming left V 10 bases short and J 0 bases short, with 9 bases between. The CDR3 has 13 amino acids. The germline gives CDR1 KGHDR, CDR2 SFDVKD. The CDR3 is CATAPSSGNTIYF. As DNA, the CDR3 is TGTGCCACTGCACCTAGCTCTGGAAACACCATATATTTT.

The genes are TRBV15 and TRBJ1-4, with D possibly matching TRBD1 (5 bases). There are 18 residues in the CDR3. V lost 0 bases, J lost 6 bases, and 20 bases lay in between. Germline assignment: CDR1 LNHNV and CDR2 YYDKDF (reference sequence). CDR3: CATSRDSPGINYHEKLFF. In nucleotides, the CDR3 is TGTGCCACCAGCAGAGATTCCCCAGGGATCAACTACCATGAAAAACTGTTTTTT.

This chain links TRBV12-3 or TRBV12-4 with TRBJ2-7, with 10 positions matching TRBD1. The J segment lost 4 bases and the V segment lost 5 bases, leaving 5 bases of the junction unmatched. The CDR3 totals 14 residues. CDR3 DNA sequence: TGTGCCAGCAGTGAAGGGACAGGGGCATACGAGCAGTACTTC. It translates to CASSEGTGAYEQYF.

The chain has TRBV15 and TRBJ1-5; possible D gene TRBD1, 5 bases. This CDR3 comprises 14 residues. Germline assignment: CDR1 LNHNV and CDR2 YYDKDF (reference sequence). V was shortened by 1 base and J by 8 bases, with 12 bases between the two germline ends. CDR3 in amino acids: CATSRGTKGEPQHF. The DNA of the CDR3 is TGTGCCACCAGCAGAGGGACAAAAGGGGAGCCCCAGCATTTT.

V usage is TRBV7-9 and J usage is TRBJ1-4; D gene unclear. V gave up 4 bases and J gave up 11 bases, with 23 bases separating them. This CDR3 comprises 16 residues. Germline assignment: CDR1 SEHNR and CDR2 FQNEAQ (reference sequence). The CDR3 loop is CASSYLSGSLGSKLFF. For the CDR3, the DNA is TGTGCCAGCAGCTACTTATCGGGGAGCCTTGGATCGAAACTGTTTTTT.

This clonotype has only one observation. The chain joins TRBV2 to TRBJ2-3; 8 bases are shared with TRBD2. This CDR3 is built from 14 residues. Germline trimming cut 9 bases from V and 4 bases from J; bases unmatched to any gene: 9. Germline CDR1 SNHLY, CDR2 FYNNEI. The DNA for the CDR3 is TGTGCCAGTCGACGGGCTAGCGGGTCAGATACGCAGTATTTT. The encoded protein is CASRRASGSDTQYF.

The gene calls are TRBV2 and TRBJ2-7, with D maybe TRBD2 (5 bases). The CDR3 length is 12 residues. Looked up from germline, CDR1 is SNHLY and CDR2 is FYNNEI. With 8 bases removed from V and 6 bases from J, the gap between germline ends came to 14 bases. The CDR3 protein is CASGSLKGEQYF. CDR3 sequence (DNA): TGTGCCAGCGGGAGCCTAAAGGGCGAGCAGTACTTC.

The chain links TRBV18 to TRBJ2-5, with a tentative D call TRBD2 (6 bases). This CDR3 is 14 amino acids long. With 0 bases removed from V and 4 bases from J, the gap between germline ends came to 9 bases. From germline, CDR1 is KGHSH and CDR2 LQKENI. This CDR3 reads CASSPPGRPETQYF. Written as DNA, the CDR3 is TGTGCCAGCTCACCACCGGGGAGGCCAGAGACCCAGTACTTC.

This clonotype has more than one count but fewer than ten. V usage is TRBV10-3 and J usage is TRBJ2-7, with 9 bases aligning to TRBD2. Germline CDR1 and CDR2: ENHRY and SYGVKD. The CDR3 is 12 residues long. V shed 11 bases, J shed 0 bases, and the junction held 2 bases outside the gene matches. DNA of the CDR3: TGTGCCGCTAGCGGGAACTCCTACGAGCAGTACTTC. As protein: CAASGNSYEQYF.

This chain links TRBV20-1 with TRBJ2-5; no firm D call. Per the germline V gene, CDR1 is DFQATT and CDR2 is SNEGSKA (reference sequence). The CDR3 is made up of 13 amino acids. The ends were cut back, 4 bases at V and 2 bases at J, with 11 bases in the middle. The CDR3 sequence is CSAKYISQETQYF. CDR3 DNA sequence: TGCAGTGCTAAGTATATCTCTCAAGAGACCCAGTACTTC.

CDR3 residues: CASSSSSGRVEQFF. CDR3 sequence (DNA): TGTGCCAGCAGTTCCTCTAGCGGGAGGGTTGAGCAGTTCTTC. The genes are TRBV6-5 and TRBJ2-1, with 12 nucleotides matching TRBD2. Germline V gene lookup returns CDR1 MNHEY and CDR2 SVGAGI. The CDR3 has 14 amino acids. V was clipped by 4 bases and J by 9 bases; unmatched bases: 4.

The chain carries TRBV19 and TRBJ2-4; the match to TRBD2 covers 8 bases. J lost 9 bases, V lost 6 bases, and 7 bases had no gene match. The CDR3 runs 13 residues. The germline gives CDR1 LNHDA, CDR2 SQIVND (reference sequence). Here the CDR3 DNA reads TGTGCCAGTAGCGAGGGACTAGATGGCATTCAGTACTTC. Its protein is CASSEGLDGIQYF.

This clonotype was picked up one time. V and J are TRBV30 and TRBJ2-3; 7 bases are shared with TRBD2. This CDR3 region has 15 residues. V lost 0 bases and J lost 3; bases outside the gene matches: 6. Germline CDR1 is GTSNPN and CDR2 is SVGIG (reference sequence). Written as DNA, the CDR3 is TGTGCCTGGAGTGTACGACTAGCAAATACAGATACGCAGTATTTT. Encoded protein: CAWSVRLANTDTQYF.

V usage is TRBV28 and J usage is TRBJ1-2; tentative D call: TRBD1 (5 bases). The V gene lost 4 bases and the J gene lost 7 bases, with 13 bases spanning the gap. The CDR3 totals 13 residues. The germline V gene has CDR1 MDHEN and CDR2 SYDVKM. The CDR3 here is CASSSRDLGGYTF. The CDR3 DNA sequence: TGTGCCAGCAGTTCAAGGGACTTGGGTGGCTACACCTTC.

This clonotype was seen a handful of times. This rearrangement joins TRBV6-1 to TRBJ1-5; 10 nucleotides align to TRBD1. Germline trimming cut 4 bases from V and 4 bases from J; bases unmatched to any gene: 1. Germline V gene data show CDR1 as MNHNS and CDR2 as SASEGT. The CDR3 runs to 14 residues. The CDR3 DNA sequence: TGTGCCAGCAGTGCGGACAGGGGGAATCAGCCCCAGCATTTT. Amino acid sequence: CASSADRGNQPQHF.